One sample yielded the 2 T cell receptor beta chains listed below, sequenced in a study of patients and donors after allogeneic stem cell transplantation. TCRdb itself ran the RT-PCR reads through MiXCR, one entry per CDR3 protein. This sample has about a million distinct CDR3 sequences; roughly 18% occur once, and the top ten carry roughly 6%. Material: blood, either unsorted or a sorted T cell fraction (not recorded which). These TCRs come from a human donor who was either an allogeneic HSCT recipient or a stem cell or donor lymphocyte infusion donor (not recorded which). It is not recorded whose cells these are; they may come from a transplant donor.

The count of this clonotype is one. This chain links TRBV5-1 with TRBJ1-2, with 8 bases that match TRBD1. Germline trimming cut 4 bases from V and 3 bases from J; bases unmatched to any gene: 8. This CDR3 region has 15 residues. Germline V gene lookup returns CDR1 SGHRS and CDR2 YFSETQ. DNA of the CDR3: TGCGCCAGCAGCCTGGCAGGGGGCCGGGACTATGGCTACACCTTC. Amino acids: CASSLAGGRDYGYTF.

A few counts support this clonotype. The chain links TRBV4-3 to TRBJ1-4; D perhaps matches TRBD1 (5 bases). The ends were cut back, 4 bases at V and 4 bases at J, with 13 bases in the middle. CDR3 size: 15 residues. Germline assignment: CDR1 LGHNA and CDR2 YSLEER. CDR3: CASSLSDRNNEKLFF. In nucleotides, the CDR3 is TGCGCCAGCAGCCTCAGCGACAGAAATAATGAAAAACTGTTTTTT.